The clone carrying this T cell receptor beta chain was observed at least ten times. Its antigen is not known. Germline V gene lookup returns CDR1 ENHRY and CDR2 SYGVKD. This CDR3 spans 13 amino acids. V lost 4 bases and J 7 bases, leaving 13 bases between the germline ends. The data were taken from a study of T-cell memory formation after mild COVID-19. Background on the study: TCR clusters mostly belonged to single donors.

Findings of the study overall: Several responding clones turned up in pre-infection memory, indicating that cross-reactive memory may have taken part.

MiXCR was run by TCRdb on the 5' RACE reads, yielding one entry per CDR3 protein. Of 30,000 to 35,000 distinct CDR3 sequences listed, more than 20% were seen once; the top ten hold less than 2%. The sequenced sample consisted of PBMCs or a T cell subset sorted from them (not recorded which). The chain employs TRBV10-3 and TRBJ1-1, with D unresolved. The TCR sequence derives from an adult who had mild COVID-19 (a few samples of this study predate the infection). Cell type and time point are not known. The CDR3 reads CAISADAGSEAFF. CDR3 sequence (DNA): TGTGCCATCAGTGCCGATGCCGGGAGTGAAGCTTTCTTT.